Given below is one TCR beta chain in context. This sample was included in a study of cytomegalovirus exposure and HLA in healthy donors. The PCR contained 60 Vbeta and 13 Jbeta primers. Sequencing was performed with immunoSEQ multiplex PCR; in TCRdb, only in-frame clones are kept and a portion is missing. The table records roughly 160,000 clones, roughly 80% of them present only once. From germline, CDR1 is SGHTA and CDR2 FQGNSA. With V trimmed by 4 bases and J by 1 base, 2 bases remained unmatched. The CDR3 extends over 15 amino acids. Sequencing input: PBMCs. The genes are TRBV7-2 and TRBJ1-5, with TRBD1 matching over 9 bases. This receptor was obtained from a man aged 30 to 39 in good health and CMV-seropositive. CDR3 coding DNA: TGTGCCAGCAGCTACGGGACAGGGAGCAATCAGCCCCAGCATTTT. Translated, it gives CASSYGTGSNQPQHF.